Listed below are T cell receptor beta chains from one sample, sequenced in a study of brain T cells in children with intractable seizures. The assay was immunoSEQ multiplex PCR, and TCRdb's table has in-frame clones only and misses some. This table holds 55,000 to 80,000 clones, approximately 94% found once. Specimen: peripheral blood, collected at surgery. These receptors originate from a boy less than two years old with focal cortical dysplasia and intractable seizures. Both conserved end residues are part of each CDR3. The D gene is left open where the match is weak. Not every row has a clone size; where given, it reads once, few, many or a size class.

length: 15; size: -; J: TRBJ2-3; D: TRBD2; V: TRBV4-2; DNA: TGTGCCAGCAGCCAAGAGGCGGGGGATGTAGATACGCAGTATTTT; CDR3: CASSQEAGDVDTQYF
length: 13; size: -; J: TRBJ2-7; D: TRBD1; V: TRBV11-2; DNA: TGTGCCAGCAGCACAGGGGGCTCCTACGAGCAGTACTTC; CDR3: CASSTGGSYEQYF
length: 15; size: -; J: TRBJ1-4; D: TRBD1; V: TRBV19; DNA: TGTGCCAGTAGTAGAAGCGCAGGGGGTGATGAAAAACTGTTTTTT; CDR3: CASSRSAGGDEKLFF
length: 11; size: -; J: TRBJ2-7; D: -; V: TRBV20-1; DNA: TGCAGTCCGGAAGTCCGGTACGAGCAGTACTTC; CDR3: CSPEVRYEQYF
length: 15; size: -; J: TRBJ1-3; D: -; V: TRBV7-2; DNA: TGTGCCAGCAGCTTAGTTCCCGGCACTGGAAACACCATATATTTT; CDR3: CASSLVPGTGNTIYF
length: 14; size: -; J: TRBJ2-1; D: -; V: TRBV24-1; DNA: TGTGCCACCAGTGTCTCTGACCTCCTAGCGGAGCAGTTCTTC; CDR3: CATSVSDLLAEQFF
length: 11; size: -; J: TRBJ2-5; D: -; V: TRBV6-5; DNA: TGTGCCAGCAGTTACGGGGAGACCCAGTACTTC; CDR3: CASSYGETQYF
length: 14; size: -; J: TRBJ2-1; D: -; V: TRBV19; DNA: TGTGCCAGTAGTATACTAGCAGCTTACAATGAGCAGTTCTTC; CDR3: CASSILAAYNEQFF
length: 15; size: -; J: TRBJ2-5; D: -; V: TRBV4-2; DNA: TGTGCCAGCAGCCAAGATTTCAACAGCCAAGAGACCCAGTACTTC; CDR3: CASSQDFNSQETQYF
length: 14; size: -; J: TRBJ2-1; D: -; V: TRBV3-1/TRBV3-2; DNA: TGTGCCAGCAGCCAAGGGACTCGTCTCAGCGAGCAGTTCTTC; CDR3: CASSQGTRLSEQFF
length: 15; size: -; J: TRBJ1-1; D: -; V: TRBV18; DNA: TGTGCCAGCTCACCACGGCAGGACGAAGGGACTGAAGCTTTCTTT; CDR3: CASSPRQDEGTEAFF
length: 15; size: -; J: TRBJ2-3; D: TRBD2; V: TRBV19; DNA: TGTGCCAGTAGTATAAGACTAGCGACGGCAGATACGCAGTATTTT; CDR3: CASSIRLATADTQYF
length: 15; size: -; J: TRBJ2-2; D: -; V: TRBV5-4; DNA: TGTGCCAGCAGCTTGGGCGACAGGACCACCGGGGAGCTGTTTTTT; CDR3: CASSLGDRTTGELFF
length: 14; size: -; J: TRBJ2-5; D: -; V: TRBV4-2; DNA: TGTGCCAGCAGCCAAGTTGTACGGGGAGAGACCCAGTACTTC; CDR3: CASSQVVRGETQYF
length: 12; size: -; J: TRBJ2-1; D: -; V: TRBV4-2; DNA: TGTGCCAGCAGTCTGGGTTACAATGAGCAGTTCTTC; CDR3: CASSLGYNEQFF
length: 13; size: -; J: TRBJ1-1; D: -; V: TRBV7-9; DNA: TGTGCCAGCAGCTTACTATCGAACACTGAAGCTTTCTTT; CDR3: CASSLLSNTEAFF
length: 12; size: -; J: TRBJ1-5; D: -; V: TRBV3-1/TRBV3-2; DNA: TGTGCCAGCAGCCACCACAATCAGCCCCAGCATTTT; CDR3: CASSHHNQPQHF
length: 16; size: few; J: TRBJ1-6; D: TRBD1; V: TRBV4-2; DNA: TGTGCCAGCAGCCCAAATTACAGGGGGGTTGGTTCACCCCTCCACTTT; CDR3: CASSPNYRGVGSPLHF
length: 14; size: -; J: TRBJ1-2; D: -; V: TRBV19; DNA: TGTGCCAGTACCTGGGACCTGGAATCAGGTGGCTACACCTTC; CDR3: CASTWDLESGGYTF
length: 13; size: -; J: TRBJ1-1; D: TRBD1; V: TRBV5-8; DNA: TGTGCCAGCAGCGACAGGGGCCAGACTGAAGCTTTCTTT; CDR3: CASSDRGQTEAFF
length: 17; size: -; J: TRBJ2-4; D: TRBD2; V: TRBV19; DNA: TGTGCCAGTAGTATAGTGGGGACTAGCGTAACCAAAAACATTCAGTACTTC; CDR3: CASSIVGTSVTKNIQYF
length: 15; size: -; J: TRBJ1-6; D: -; V: TRBV10-3; DNA: TGTGCCATCAGTGAGGATATAGGGAACAATTCACCCCTCCACTTT; CDR3: CAISEDIGNNSPLHF
length: 12; size: -; J: TRBJ1-1; D: -; V: TRBV12-3/TRBV12-4; DNA: TGTGCCAGCAGTTTAATCCTCTCTGAAGCTTTCTTT; CDR3: CASSLILSEAFF
length: 13; size: -; J: TRBJ2-2; D: TRBD2; V: TRBV2; DNA: TGTGCCACCGCGACTAGCCTGACCGGGGAGCTGTTTTTT; CDR3: CATATSLTGELFF
length: 14; size: once; J: TRBJ2-1; D: TRBD2; V: TRBV20-1; DNA: TGCAGTGCTAGTCGCGGGAGTAGGTACAATGAGCAGTTCTTC; CDR3: CSASRGSRYNEQFF
length: 15; size: -; J: TRBJ1-2; D: -; V: TRBV2; DNA: TGTGCCAGCAGTGAATTCTCGAATTATAACTATGGCTACACCTTC; CDR3: CASSEFSNYNYGYTF
length: 17; size: -; J: TRBJ2-6; D: -; V: TRBV7-2; DNA: TGTGCCAGCAGCTTAGAAGGGCTCAGGGCTGGGGCCAACGTCCTGACTTTC; CDR3: CASSLEGLRAGANVLTF
length: 16; size: -; J: TRBJ1-1; D: -; V: TRBV6-5; DNA: TGTGCCAGCAGTTACTCGACACCCCCTCGGCACACTGAAGCTTTCTTT; CDR3: CASSYSTPPRHTEAFF
length: 21; size: -; J: TRBJ2-6; D: TRBD1; V: TRBV3-1/TRBV3-2; DNA: TGTGCCAGCAGCCCCAGAGGGGAGGGACAGGGCCTTTACTCTGGGGCCAACGTCCTGACTTTC; CDR3: CASSPRGEGQGLYSGANVLTF
length: 15; size: -; J: TRBJ2-5; D: -; V: TRBV27; DNA: TGTGCCAGCAGGACCGCCGGGACATATCAAGAGACCCAGTACTTC; CDR3: CASRTAGTYQETQYF
length: 14; size: -; J: TRBJ2-7; D: TRBD2; V: TRBV28; DNA: TGTGCCAGCAGTTTCCTAGCGGGGGGTTTTGAGCAGTACTTC; CDR3: CASSFLAGGFEQYF
length: 12; size: -; J: TRBJ1-1; D: -; V: TRBV19; DNA: TGTGCCAGTGCCTCGGGGAACACTGAAGCTTTCTTT; CDR3: CASASGNTEAFF
length: 16; size: -; J: TRBJ2-7; D: TRBD2; V: TRBV11-1; DNA: TGTGCCAGCAGCTTATCCGGGACTAGCGGGAGACACGAGCAGTACTTC; CDR3: CASSLSGTSGRHEQYF
length: 13; size: -; J: TRBJ2-7; D: -; V: TRBV9; DNA: TGTGCCAGCAGCTCCCCATGGGGTAACGAGCAGTACTTC; CDR3: CASSSPWGNEQYF
length: 14; size: -; J: TRBJ1-2; D: -; V: TRBV5-1; DNA: TGCGCCAGCAGTAGAACAGCCACCTCCTATGGCTACACCTTC; CDR3: CASSRTATSYGYTF
length: 13; size: once; J: TRBJ2-3; D: -; V: TRBV12-3/TRBV12-4; DNA: TGTGCCAGCACGGCCTGGAGCACAGATACGCAGTATTTT; CDR3: CASTAWSTDTQYF
length: 16; size: -; J: TRBJ2-6; D: -; V: TRBV19; DNA: TGTGCCAGTAGTATATTAGGAGACTCTGGGGCCAACGTCCTGACTTTC; CDR3: CASSILGDSGANVLTF
length: 14; size: -; J: TRBJ2-7; D: -; V: TRBV5-4; DNA: TGTGCCAGCAGCTTGGAGCGGAGCTCCTACGAGCAGTACTTC; CDR3: CASSLERSSYEQYF
length: 16; size: -; J: TRBJ1-6; D: -; V: TRBV6-1; DNA: TGTGCCAGCAGTGAAAACCCCGGGGCGGGGGATTCACCCCTCCACTTT; CDR3: CASSENPGAGDSPLHF
length: 15; size: -; J: TRBJ2-3; D: -; V: TRBV11-3; DNA: TGTGCCAGCAGCCGTTCTCTCGGGTCCACAGATACGCAGTATTTT; CDR3: CASSRSLGSTDTQYF
length: 15; size: -; J: TRBJ1-5; D: -; V: TRBV4-1; DNA: TGCGCCAGCAGCCAAGATCTGCCAGTTGCTCAGCCCCAGCATTTT; CDR3: CASSQDLPVAQPQHF
length: 14; size: -; J: TRBJ2-7; D: TRBD2; V: TRBV10-2; DNA: TGCGCCAGCAGTGGACTAGCTAAAACCTACGAGCAGTACTTC; CDR3: CASSGLAKTYEQYF
length: 14; size: -; J: TRBJ1-2; D: TRBD1; V: TRBV2; DNA: TGTGCCAGCAGTCCTGACAGGGAATATTATGGCTACACCTTC; CDR3: CASSPDREYYGYTF
length: 19; size: -; J: TRBJ2-6; D: -; V: TRBV9; DNA: TGTGCCAGCAGCGTAGGGGTAGGGACCGTTTTTTTTGGGGCCAACGTCCTGACTTTC; CDR3: CASSVGVGTVFFGANVLTF
length: 16; size: -; J: TRBJ1-3; D: TRBD1; V: TRBV4-1; DNA: TGCGCCAGCAGCCGCCAGCAGGGGGGCTCTGGAAACACCATATATTTT; CDR3: CASSRQQGGSGNTIYF
length: 15; size: -; J: TRBJ1-3; D: -; V: TRBV3-1/TRBV3-2; DNA: TGTGCCAGCAGCCGGGACGCCGGCTCTGGAAACACCATATATTTT; CDR3: CASSRDAGSGNTIYF
length: 13; size: -; J: TRBJ2-1; D: TRBD2; V: TRBV7-2; DNA: TGTGCCAGCAGCTTAGGGGGGGGACCATCGCAGTTCTTC; CDR3: CASSLGGGPSQFF
length: 17; size: -; J: TRBJ2-3; D: -; V: TRBV2; DNA: TGTGCCAGCAGTGAAGATGGGCAGCCTTTCGCCACAGATACGCAGTATTTT; CDR3: CASSEDGQPFATDTQYF